These 6 T cell receptor beta chains were sequenced from one sample in a study of blood T cell repertoires in COVID-19. Clones were sequenced by immunoSEQ multiplex PCR, and TCRdb holds only the in-frame ones, with some missing. The sample includes roughly 250,000 clones, about 88% seen only once; the top ten take 2.1%. Sequencing was performed on peripheral blood. These receptors originate from a woman aged 35 to 49 who had recovered from COVID-19.

V is TRBV7-3 and J is TRBJ2-1, with 13 nucleotides matching TRBD2. Germline CDR1 SGHTA, CDR2 FQGTGA. The CDR3 consists of 16 residues. After removal of 1 base from V and 8 bases from J, the junction contained 5 bases not matched to a gene. The CDR3 here is CASSLKGLAGFDEQFF. DNA for the CDR3: TGTGCCAGCAGCTTAAAGGGACTAGCGGGATTTGATGAGCAGTTCTTC.

The genes are TRBV7-9 and TRBJ1-2; TRBD1 aligns across 9 bases. Trimming cost V 3 bases and J 4 bases; bases outside gene matches: 3. CDR1 SEHNR and CDR2 FQNEAQ come from the germline V gene (reference sequence). This CDR3 comprises 14 residues. CDR3 loop: CASSFPDRGYGYTF. The CDR3 nucleotides read TGTGCCAGCAGCTTTCCGGACAGGGGCTATGGCTACACCTTC. The entire variable domain, with the rest obtained from reference TRBV7-9 and TRBJ1-2, is as follows: DTGVSQNPRHKITKRGQNVTFRCDPISEHNRLYWYRQTLGQGPEFLTYFQNEAQLEKSRLLSDRFSAERPKGSFSTLEIQRTEQGDSAMYLCASSFPDRGYGYTFGSGTRLTVV.

The chain combines TRBV7-9 with TRBJ2-6; D perhaps matches TRBD1 (6 bases). The V and J ends lost 6 bases and 4 bases respectively, with 25 bases between them. The CDR3 spans 19 residues. From germline, CDR1 is SEHNR and CDR2 FQNEAQ (reference sequence). The CDR3 DNA reads as TGTGCCAGCAGTAAACGGGCACAGGGTGCCTCTCTGGGGGCCAACGTCCTGACTTTC. Amino acids: CASSKRAQGASLGANVLTF. Filled out from reference TRBV7-9 and TRBJ2-6, the complete variable domain reads DTGVSQNPRHKITKRGQNVTFRCDPISEHNRLYWYRQTLGQGPEFLTYFQNEAQLEKSRLLSDRFSAERPKGSFSTLEIQRTEQGDSAMYLCASSKRAQGASLGANVLTFGAGSRLTVL.

The rearrangement uses TRBV5-5 and TRBJ2-4; D not certain. The germline gives CDR1 SGHKS, CDR2 YYEKEE (reference sequence). The CDR3 has 13 amino acids. V lost 4 bases to trimming and J lost 2 bases, with 7 bases between them. CDR3 protein: CASSLIPKNIQYF. The CDR3 DNA sequence: TGTGCCAGCAGCCTAATCCCCAAAAACATTCAGTACTTC.

The chain is built from TRBV27 and TRBJ2-7; 11 bases are shared with TRBD2. Germline V gene sequence: CDR1 MNHEY, CDR2 SMNVEV (reference sequence). The V gene end was trimmed by 0 bases and the J gene end by 1 base; junction bases not matched to a gene: 8. The CDR3 covers 18 residues. CDR3 loop: CASSLSSSGRAPSYEQYF. CDR3 DNA: TGTGCCAGCAGTTTATCAAGTAGCGGGAGGGCCCCTTCCTACGAGCAGTACTTC.

V and J are TRBV12-3 or TRBV12-4 and TRBJ2-7; 8 bases fit TRBD1. V lost 4 bases and J lost 2; bases outside the gene matches: 1. The CDR3 is 13 residues long. This chain's CDR3 is CASSSTGAYEQYF. The CDR3 DNA follows: TGTGCCAGCAGTTCGACAGGGGCCTACGAGCAGTACTTC.